This is a list of T cell receptor beta chains from one sample in a study of cytomegalovirus exposure and HLA in healthy donors. Generated by immunoSEQ multiplex PCR, the TCRdb table keeps only in-frame clones and is missing some. The top ten hold roughly 8.2% of the sample, which has 120,000 or so clones, 70% to 80% seen once. Sequenced: PBMCs. The receptors were sampled from a woman aged 40-49 years in good health and CMV-seropositive. Both conserved end residues are part of each CDR3. D genes are given only for firm matches. A row's size may be missing; if present it is once, few, many or a size class.

abundance	v_gene	j_gene	d_gene	CDR3nt	CDR3aa
few	TRBV4-1	TRBJ1-4	TRBD1	TGCGCCAGCAGCTCGGGACAGGGGATATTTGGTGGAAAACTGTTTTTT	CASSSGQGIFGGKLFF
NA	TRBV4-3	TRBJ1-5	NA	TGCGCCAGCAGCCAAGATCCGTATAGCAATCAGCCCCAGCATTTT	CASSQDPYSNQPQHF
NA	TRBV9	TRBJ1-1	NA	TGTGCCAGCAGCGTAGTCGGAGCGAACACTGAAGCTTTCTTT	CASSVVGANTEAFF
NA	TRBV12-2	TRBJ1-5	NA	TGTGCAAGTCGCTTACGGACAGAAGGTCGTAGCAATCAGCCCCAGCATTTT	CASRLRTEGRSNQPQHF
NA	TRBV7-9	TRBJ1-5	NA	TGTGCCAGCAGCTTAGGGATGGAGCAGCCCCAGCATTTT	CASSLGMEQPQHF
NA	TRBV7-2	TRBJ2-3	TRBD2	TGTGCCAGCAGCTTAGATACTAGCGGGGGGTCAGATACGCAGTATTTT	CASSLDTSGGSDTQYF
NA	TRBV29-1	TRBJ1-1	TRBD1	TGCAGCGTTGTGGGACAGGGGGCACTCACTGAAGCTTTCTTT	CSVVGQGALTEAFF
NA	TRBV9	TRBJ2-5	TRBD1	TGTGCCAGCAGCGTGGGGACAGAACCGCTCCAAGAGACCCAGTACTTC	CASSVGTEPLQETQYF
NA	TRBV7-9	TRBJ2-1	NA	TGTGCCAGCAGTTCATTGAGCTCCTACAATGAGCAGTTCTTC	CASSSLSSYNEQFF
NA	TRBV15	TRBJ1-1	TRBD1	TGTGCCACCAGCAGGACAGGGGGCTCGGTAACTGAAGCTTTCTTT	CATSRTGGSVTEAFF
NA	TRBV4-2	TRBJ2-6	NA	TGTGCCAGCAGCCGGACCTGGGGGCTTGGGGCCAACGTCCTGACTTTC	CASSRTWGLGANVLTF
NA	TRBV4-2	TRBJ2-7	TRBD1	TGTGCCAGCAGCCAGGACAGGGGTTGGGCTCAAATCTCCTACGAGCAGTACTTC	CASSQDRGWAQISYEQYF
NA	TRBV29-1	TRBJ1-2	TRBD1	TGCAGCGTAGCCCCGGACAGGAATTATGGCTACACCTTC	CSVAPDRNYGYTF
NA	TRBV14	TRBJ2-1	NA	TGTGCCAGCAGCATTCAGGCCGGGGGTGAGCAGTTCTTC	CASSIQAGGEQFF
NA	TRBV25-1	TRBJ2-1	NA	TGTGCCAGCAGTGGAGCCCCCACTAATTACAATGAGCAGTTCTTC	CASSGAPTNYNEQFF
NA	TRBV14	TRBJ2-5	NA	TGTGCCAGCAGCCATTGGACTCAAGAGACCCAGTACTTC	CASSHWTQETQYF
NA	TRBV7-2	TRBJ2-6	NA	TGTGCCAGCAGCTTAACTCGCTCTGGGGCCAACGTCCTGACTTTC	CASSLTRSGANVLTF
few	TRBV11-2	TRBJ2-1	TRBD1	TGTGCCAGCAGCTTAGGGCAGGGGGTTGCGAATGAGCAGTTCTTC	CASSLGQGVANEQFF
few	TRBV4-3	TRBJ2-3	NA	TGCGCCAGCAGCCAAGACCTAGCCACAGATACGCAGTATTTT	CASSQDLATDTQYF
NA	TRBV19	TRBJ1-1	TRBD1	TGTGCCAGTAGTATTAGGGGACAGGGGGACACTGAAGCTTTCTTT	CASSIRGQGDTEAFF
NA	TRBV4-1	TRBJ1-5	TRBD1	TGCGCCAGCAGCCCGCAGGGACAGAGAGATCAGCCCCAGCATTTT	CASSPQGQRDQPQHF
NA	TRBV18	TRBJ1-1	NA	TGTGCCAGCTCACTACAGGGGAACACTGAAGCTTTCTTT	CASSLQGNTEAFF
once	TRBV5-4	TRBJ2-6	NA	TGTGCCAGCAGCCGGAGTCACCCCTCTGGGGCCAACGTCCTGACTTTC	CASSRSHPSGANVLTF
NA	TRBV29-1	TRBJ1-1	NA	TGCAGCGTTGAACGGCAGGGTAACGTTTTCTTT	CSVERQGNVFF
NA	TRBV5-4	TRBJ2-5	TRBD1	TGTGCCAGCAGCTCCTCAGGGGGCGGTCGAGAGACCCAGTACTTC	CASSSSGGGRETQYF
NA	TRBV11-2	TRBJ1-4	TRBD1	TGTGCCAGCAGCCTTGGACAGGACCTTAATGAAAAACTGTTTTTT	CASSLGQDLNEKLFF
NA	TRBV5-1	TRBJ2-1	TRBD2	TGCGCCAGCAGCTTGGTGTTCGTGGGACTAGCGTCGAATGAGCAGTTCTTC	CASSLVFVGLASNEQFF
NA	TRBV19	TRBJ2-1	TRBD2	TGTGCCAGTAGTATAGTGGGGGGGGTGGCGTTCTTC	CASSIVGGVAFF
NA	TRBV7-9	TRBJ2-7	TRBD2	TGTGCCAGCAGCTTAGCGTCAGGGAGGGGACACGAGCAGTACTTC	CASSLASGRGHEQYF
NA	TRBV7-6	TRBJ2-3	TRBD2	TGTGCCAGCAGCTTAGAAAGCGGGGGTCCCACAGATACGCAGTATTTT	CASSLESGGPTDTQYF
few	TRBV4-1	TRBJ1-2	TRBD1	TGCGCCAGCAGCCAGGGACAGAGGGAGTATGGCTACACCTTC	CASSQGQREYGYTF
few	TRBV2	TRBJ2-3	TRBD2	TGTGCCAGCAGTGGGGGACTAGCGGGGGGACTCACAGATACGCAGTATTTT	CASSGGLAGGLTDTQYF
NA	TRBV6-5	TRBJ2-1	TRBD1	TGTGCCAGCAGTTACTCGGGACAGGCCCTAAGTAAGTTCTTC	CASSYSGQALSKFF
NA	TRBV7-6	TRBJ2-5	NA	TGTGCCAGCAGCCCCTTCCGAACGGGGCAAGAGACCCAGTACTTC	CASSPFRTGQETQYF
NA	TRBV29-1	TRBJ1-1	TRBD1	TGCAGCGTTGAAGGGACAGGGGGAAAGAACACTGAAGCTTTCTTT	CSVEGTGGKNTEAFF
NA	TRBV5-6	TRBJ2-7	TRBD2	TGTGCCAGCAGCCGACTAGCGGGGGGAACCTACGAGCAGTACTTC	CASSRLAGGTYEQYF
few	TRBV2	TRBJ1-1	NA	TGTGCCAGCAGTGGAAGGACATACATGAACACTGAAGCTTTCTTT	CASSGRTYMNTEAFF
NA	TRBV9	TRBJ1-1	NA	TGTGCCAGCAGCTTATGGACATCCGACACTGAAGCTTTCTTT	CASSLWTSDTEAFF
NA	TRBV5-1	TRBJ1-5	TRBD1	TGCGCCAGCAGCTTGGGGACAGGGGAGGCTTATAGCAATCAGCCCCAGCATTTT	CASSLGTGEAYSNQPQHF
NA	TRBV5-6	TRBJ2-7	NA	TGTGCCAGCAGCCAATCCTACCAATCACAGGCTACCTACGAGCAGTACTTC	CASSQSYQSQATYEQYF
once	TRBV2	TRBJ1-1	TRBD1	TGTGCCAGCAGTACCTACAGGGGGCAAGAGGAAGCTTTCTTT	CASSTYRGQEEAFF
NA	TRBV7-9	TRBJ1-3	NA	TGTGCCAGCAGCTTCTCGGGACAAGGAAACACCATATATTTT	CASSFSGQGNTIYF
NA	TRBV28	TRBJ2-6	NA	TGTGCCAGCACCCCGGGAAATGGGGCCAACGTCCTGACTTTC	CASTPGNGANVLTF
few	TRBV5-4	TRBJ1-4	NA	TGTGCCAGCAGTGTCCCGGGGAGGGATGAAAAACTGTTTTTT	CASSVPGRDEKLFF
NA	TRBV14	TRBJ1-6	TRBD1	TGTGCCAGCAGCCAATCCCGGACAGGCTACTATAATTCACCCCTCCACTTT	CASSQSRTGYYNSPLHF
few	TRBV7-9	TRBJ1-5	NA	TGTGCCAGCAGCTTAGGGACAGCCGATCAGCCCCAGCATTTT	CASSLGTADQPQHF
NA	TRBV4-1	TRBJ2-2	NA	TGCGCCAGCAGCCAAGTAGCGAATCGGAACACCGGGGAGCTGTTTTTT	CASSQVANRNTGELFF
few	TRBV4-3	TRBJ1-1	TRBD1	TGCGCCAGCAGCCAAAGTAACAGGGGCACTGAAGCTTTCTTT	CASSQSNRGTEAFF
NA	TRBV12-5	TRBJ2-7	TRBD2	TGTGCTAGTGGCTACGCCGGGGGGGTCTACGAGCAGTACTTC	CASGYAGGVYEQYF
NA	TRBV6-6	TRBJ1-2	TRBD1	TGTGCCAGCAGGGGACAGGGGATTAACTATGGCTACACCTTC	CASRGQGINYGYTF
once	TRBV6-1	TRBJ2-5	TRBD2	TGTGCCAGCAGGACTAGCGGGGGACGGGAGACCCAGTACTTC	CASRTSGGRETQYF
NA	TRBV5-4	TRBJ2-6	NA	TGTGCCAGCAGCTGGGTTGAGGCTTCTGGGGCCAACGTCCTGACTTTC	CASSWVEASGANVLTF
NA	TRBV7-9	TRBJ2-1	NA	TGTGCCAGCAGCTTAGATCTGGGGGGACGGGCTTTCAATGAGCAGTTCTTC	CASSLDLGGRAFNEQFF
NA	TRBV9	TRBJ2-7	NA	TGTGCCAGCAGTCTGGCAGGGAACAACCACGAGCAGTACTTC	CASSLAGNNHEQYF
NA	TRBV7-9	TRBJ1-1	NA	TGTGCCAGCAGCTTCGCAGTGAACACTGAAGCTTTCTTT	CASSFAVNTEAFF
NA	TRBV5-6	TRBJ1-2	NA	TGTGCCAGCAGCTTGGGGGGGACATCCTATAACTATGGCTACACCTTC	CASSLGGTSYNYGYTF
few	TRBV2	TRBJ2-3	TRBD1	TGTGCCAGCAGCCGACAGGGTAGCACAGATACGCAGTATTTT	CASSRQGSTDTQYF
NA	TRBV5-1	TRBJ2-6	NA	TGCGCCAGCAGTTATGGCGGCTCTGGGGCCAACGTCCTGACTTTC	CASSYGGSGANVLTF
NA	TRBV7-6	TRBJ2-7	NA	TGTGCCAGCAGCCGTCAGGACTACGAGCAGTACTTC	CASSRQDYEQYF
NA	TRBV7-2	TRBJ2-5	TRBD2	TGTGCCAGCAGCTTAGGGTGGGCGGGGGGCCAAGAGACCCAGTACTTC	CASSLGWAGGQETQYF